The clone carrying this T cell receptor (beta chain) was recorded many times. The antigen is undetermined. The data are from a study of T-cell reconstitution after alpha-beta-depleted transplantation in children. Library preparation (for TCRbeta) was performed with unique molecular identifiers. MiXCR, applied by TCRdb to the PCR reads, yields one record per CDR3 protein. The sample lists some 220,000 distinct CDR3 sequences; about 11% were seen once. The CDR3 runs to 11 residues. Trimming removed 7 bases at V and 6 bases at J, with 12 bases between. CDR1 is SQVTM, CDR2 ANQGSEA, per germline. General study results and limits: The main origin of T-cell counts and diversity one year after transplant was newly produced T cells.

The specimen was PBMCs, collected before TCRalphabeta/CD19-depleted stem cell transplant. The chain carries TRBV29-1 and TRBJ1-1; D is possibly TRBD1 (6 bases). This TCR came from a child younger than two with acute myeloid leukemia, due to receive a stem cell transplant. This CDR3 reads CSGGGNSEAFF. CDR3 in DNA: TGCAGCGGAGGGGGGAATTCTGAAGCTTTCTTT.